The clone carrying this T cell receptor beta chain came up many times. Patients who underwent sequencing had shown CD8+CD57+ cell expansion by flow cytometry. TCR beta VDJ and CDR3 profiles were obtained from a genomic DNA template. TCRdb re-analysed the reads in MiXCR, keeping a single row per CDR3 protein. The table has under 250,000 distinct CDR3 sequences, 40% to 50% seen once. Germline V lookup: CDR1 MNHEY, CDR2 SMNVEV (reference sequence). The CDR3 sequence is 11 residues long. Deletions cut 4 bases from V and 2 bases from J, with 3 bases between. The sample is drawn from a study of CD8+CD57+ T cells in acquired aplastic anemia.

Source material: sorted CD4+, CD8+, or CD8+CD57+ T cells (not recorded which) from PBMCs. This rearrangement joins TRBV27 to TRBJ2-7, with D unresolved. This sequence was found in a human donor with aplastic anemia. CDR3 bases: TGTGCCAGCAGTTACGCCTACGAGCAGTACTTC. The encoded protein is CASSYAYEQYF.